This T cell receptor (beta chain) derives from a study of T cells in Graves' hyperthyroidism and ophthalmopathy. Findings and limits, study-wide: Blood samples included most of the expanded thyroid clonotypes exceeding 0.001.

The CDR3 contains 15 residues. Germline V gene lookup returns CDR1 SGHAT and CDR2 FQDESV (reference sequence). Amplified TCR beta CDR3 regions derived from RNA transcripts. Using the HTBI primer set, a first-round RT-PCR was run on the TCR CDR3. TCRdb re-called the multiplex PCR reads through MiXCR, storing one row per CDR3 protein. This repertoire shows 300,000 to 350,000 distinct CDR3 sequences, about 15% found once; its top ten account for around a third. Concerning this clonotype: No antigen is known for it. This clone may be a read error of a much larger clone one base away.

This TCR came from a man aged 25 to 40 with Graves' hyperthyroidism. Sequencing input: blood. V gene TRBV11-1 combines with J gene TRBJ2-7; D is possibly TRBD1 (5 bases). The CDR3 reads CASTYKGSRADEQCF. The CDR3 region has the DNA TGTGCCAGCACTTACAAGGGGTCCAGGGCCGACGAGCAGTGCTTC.